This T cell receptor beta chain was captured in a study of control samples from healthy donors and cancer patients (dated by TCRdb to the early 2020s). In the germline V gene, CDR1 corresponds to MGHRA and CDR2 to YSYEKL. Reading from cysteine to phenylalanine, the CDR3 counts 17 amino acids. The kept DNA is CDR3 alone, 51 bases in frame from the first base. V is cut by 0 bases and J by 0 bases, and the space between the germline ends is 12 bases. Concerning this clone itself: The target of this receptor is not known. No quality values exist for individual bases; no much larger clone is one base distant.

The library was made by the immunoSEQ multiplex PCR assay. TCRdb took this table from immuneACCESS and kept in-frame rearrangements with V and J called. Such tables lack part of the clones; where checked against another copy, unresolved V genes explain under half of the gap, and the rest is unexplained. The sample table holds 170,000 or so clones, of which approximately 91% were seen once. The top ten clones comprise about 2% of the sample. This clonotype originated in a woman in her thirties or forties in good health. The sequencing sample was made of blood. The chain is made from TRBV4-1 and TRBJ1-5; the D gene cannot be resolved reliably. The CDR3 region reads CASSQEMADGSNQPQHF. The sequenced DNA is TGCGCCAGCAGCCAAGAGATGGCGGACGGTAGCAATCAGCCCCAGCATTTT.